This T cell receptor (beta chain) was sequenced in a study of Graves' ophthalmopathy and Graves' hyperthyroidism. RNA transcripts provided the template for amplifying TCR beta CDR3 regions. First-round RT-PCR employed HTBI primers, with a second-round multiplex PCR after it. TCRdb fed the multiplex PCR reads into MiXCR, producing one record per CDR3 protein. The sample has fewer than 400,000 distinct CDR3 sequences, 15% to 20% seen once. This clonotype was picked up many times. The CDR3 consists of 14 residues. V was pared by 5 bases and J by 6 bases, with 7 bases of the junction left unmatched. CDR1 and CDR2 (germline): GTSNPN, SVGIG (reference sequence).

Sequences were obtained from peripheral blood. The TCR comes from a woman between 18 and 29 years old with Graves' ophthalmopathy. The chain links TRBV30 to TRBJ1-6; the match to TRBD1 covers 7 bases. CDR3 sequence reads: CAWDRDSFNSPLHF. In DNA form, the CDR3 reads TGTGCCTGGGACCGGGACAGTTTTAATTCACCCCTCCACTTT.